Below are 12 T cell receptor beta chains sequenced from a single sample in a study of CD8+ T cells in alopecia areata. Reverse transcribed after extraction, RNA yielded cDNA as the sequencing template. Profiling relied on immunoSEQ multiplex PCR, and the TCRdb table lists in-frame clones only, not all of them. The sample includes about 270,000 clones, none of them occurring once. Sorting relied on CD4, CD8alpha, NKG2D, NKG2ACE and other markers applied to pooled cutaneous lymph node cells. The sample was CD4+ T cells sorted from a lymph node. These receptors all stem from a C3H/HeJ mouse with alopecia areata. This mouse strain has H2-k as its MHC haplotype.

This clone was detected only a few times. Gene names and germline refer to mouse. Read coverage stops 3 residues before the CDR3 terminus; the germline J gene supplies the remainder. Other DNA sequences from this sample encode an identical CDR3 as well. V usage is TRBV19 and J usage is TRBJ1-6, with TRBD1 as a possible D gene (6 bases). TRBJ1-6 is identified as an open reading frame with a role that is uncertain. The V end was cut by 1 base, the J end by 4 bases, with 9 bases between. Germline CDR1 FNHDT, CDR2 SITEND (reference sequence). CDR3 length: 15 residues. CDR3 bases read: TGTGCCAGCAGTATAAGGGGGGGTTATAATTCGCCC. Translated, it gives CASSIRGGYNSP. The full CDR3 protein reads CASSIRGGYNSPLYF.

On this clone itself: Gene names are mouse gene names. The DNA ends 4 residues before the CDR3 does, and the rest of the CDR3 is filled in from the germline J gene. The chain has TRBV14 and TRBJ2-5, with a weak D call TRBD2 (6 bases). This CDR3 contains 14 residues. Per germline, CDR1 SGHDT and CDR2 FRDEAV. Partial CDR3 DNA: TGTGCCAGCAGCCGCGGGGGGAGGGAAGAC. This translates into CASSRGGRED. The complete CDR3 reads CASSRGGREDTQYF.

As to this clone: Gene names are the mouse ones. The read terminates 4 residues before the CDR3 end, so the remaining end is supplied by the germline J gene. The J gene is TRBJ2-3, the V gene TRBV13-1; 8 bases match TRBD2. Germline V gives CDR1 NSHNY, CDR2 SYGAGN. The CDR3 is 16 residues long. J was trimmed by 0 bases and V by 0 bases; bases with no gene match: 3. The CDR3 reads CASSDALGVSAETLYF. Incomplete CDR3 DNA: TGTGCCAGCAGTGATGCACTGGGGGTTAGTGCAGAA.

Turning to this clone: The genes and germline here are from mouse. The sequenced fragment ends 4 residues before the CDR3 boundary, so the rest is inferred from the germline J gene. The gene calls are TRBV31 and TRBJ2-2, with 9 nucleotides matching TRBD2. The ends lost 5 bases at V and 0 bases at J; junction bases unmatched: 4. The CDR3 totals 15 residues. Looked up from germline, CDR1 is GKSSPN and CDR2 is SITVG. CDR3 bases read: TGTGCCTGGGCCCTGGGGGGGGCAAACACCGGG. Its protein is CAWALGGANTG. The CDR3 as a whole reads CAWALGGANTGQLYF.

A word on this clone: Gene names and germline match the mouse. The read gets to within 4 residues of the CDR3 end, and the germline J gene fills in the rest. V gene TRBV1 combines with J gene TRBJ2-1, with a weak D call TRBD1 (6 bases). Germline V lookup: CDR1 NSQYPW, CDR2 LRSPGD (reference sequence). Trimming took off 0 bases at V and 0 bases at J, with 9 bases between the two ends. CDR3 length equals 16 residues. Incomplete CDR3 DNA: TGCACCTGCAGTGCAGATCTGGACAGTAACTATGCT. It yields the protein CTCSADLDSNYA. Given in full, the CDR3 is CTCSADLDSNYAEQFF.

Only a few counts were recorded for this clone. Genes and germline come from the mouse. The read ends 4 residues before the CDR3 terminus; that terminus is restored from the germline J gene. This same CDR3 is encoded by further DNA sequences in the sample. This chain uses TRBV5 with TRBJ2-4; a weak D match, TRBD1 (6 bases). This CDR3 spans 13 amino acids. Per the germline V gene, CDR1 is LGHNA and CDR2 is YNLKQL (reference sequence). The CDR3 protein is CASSQGTENTLYF. CDR3 bases read: TGTGCCAGCAGCCAAGGGACAGAAAAC.

Worth noting for this clone: Genes here carry mouse names. The read stops 4 residues short of the end of the CDR3; the missing end is completed from the germline J gene. This sequence joins TRBV2 and TRBJ2-5; a weak D match, TRBD2 (6 bases). Germline CDR1 is LGHNA and CDR2 is YSYQKL. V was shortened by 0 bases and J by 2 bases, with 12 bases between the two germline ends. This CDR3 comprises 16 residues. Partial CDR3 DNA: TGTGCCAGCAGCCAAGATACCACTGGGCGCCAAGAC. It yields the protein CASSQDTTGRQD. The entire CDR3 reads CASSQDTTGRQDTQYF.

Worth noting for this clone: Mouse gene names apply. The sequenced CDR3 bases are TGTGCCAGCAGTTGGGGGGACAGCTATAATTCGCCC. Protein: CASSWGDSYNSP. The CDR3 as a whole reads CASSWGDSYNSPLYF. The chain is built from TRBV14 and TRBJ1-6; TRBD1 agrees at 7 bases. The read ends 3 residues shy of where the CDR3 ends; the end is completed using the germline J gene. TRBJ1-6 carries the ORF label, with uncertain function. This CDR3 region has 15 residues. Trimming removed 3 bases from V and 3 bases from J; junction bases left unmatched: 3. Germline V gene sequence: CDR1 SGHDT, CDR2 FRDEAV.

With respect to this clone: The gene symbols are mouse symbols. The read ends 4 residues shy of where the CDR3 ends; the end is completed using the germline J gene. Other DNA sequences in this specimen translate into the identical CDR3. The chain uses TRBV13-1 and TRBJ2-7; 10 nucleotides align to TRBD2. CDR3 length: 13 amino acids. Germline CDR1 NSHNY, CDR2 SYGAGN. Incomplete CDR3 DNA: TGTGCCAGCAGCGAGGACTGGGGGTAT. This codes for CASSEDWGY. The CDR3 reads in full as CASSEDWGYEQYF.

This clone was counted many times. The gene symbols are mouse symbols. The read finishes 4 residues shy of the CDR3 end, and the germline J gene is used to complete it. The genes are TRBV1 and TRBJ2-5; 8 positions match TRBD2. The germline V gene encodes CDR1 NSQYPW and CDR2 LRSPGD (reference sequence). V dropped 4 bases and J dropped 1; count of bases not matched to a gene: 1. This CDR3 is built from 14 residues. The part of the CDR3 DNA that was read is TGCACCTGCAGTGGCTGGGGGGACCAAGAC. Translating it yields CTCSGWGDQD. The full CDR3 protein is CTCSGWGDQDTQYF.

With respect to this clone: Here the gene names and germline are mouse. Other DNA sequences in the sample encode the same CDR3. CDR3 protein: CASSGTGAQNTLYF. The CDR3 DNA, read in part, is TGTGCCAGCAGTGGGACTGGGGCTCAAAAC. V is TRBV13-1 and J is TRBJ2-4, with TRBD2 matching over 9 bases. The read comes to an end 4 residues before the CDR3 does, leaving the germline J gene to fill in the end. The CDR3 length is 14 residues. Per the germline V gene, CDR1 is NSHNY and CDR2 is SYGAGN. Trimming removed 3 bases from V and 2 bases from J; junction bases left unmatched: 1.

Comments on this clone: Genes and germline are mouse. The sequence runs out 4 residues before the end of the CDR3; the remainder is reconstructed from the germline J gene. Within the sample, other DNA sequences also encode this same CDR3. The J gene is TRBJ1-1, the V gene TRBV1, with D perhaps matching TRBD1 (6 bases). Trimming cost V 4 bases and J 3 bases, with 9 bases left between them. Germline V gene lookup returns CDR1 NSQYPW and CDR2 LRSPGD (reference sequence). The CDR3 is 13 amino acids. The CDR3 bases that were read are TGCACCTGCAGTGACAGGGCCGACACA. As protein: CTCSDRADT. The full CDR3 sequence reads CTCSDRADTEVFF.